A single sample gave rise to the 24 T cell receptor beta chains below, sequenced in a study of blood T cell repertoires in COVID-19. TCRdb's table, derived via immunoSEQ multiplex PCR, lists solely in-frame clones and lacks some. The profile covers 150,000 to 180,000 clones, with 65% to 90% appearing a single time and roughly 12% taken by the ten largest. The sequencing sample was made of peripheral blood. The receptor set was obtained from a woman in her sixties with COVID-19, enrolled during active disease.

The V and J genes are TRBV18 and TRBJ2-3; 7 nucleotides agree with TRBD2. Germline V gives CDR1 KGHSH, CDR2 LQKENI. The CDR3 extends over 19 amino acids. V lost 0 bases to trimming and J lost 1 base; unmatched junction nucleotides: 13. Here the CDR3 reads CASSPPGVQEGGRTDTQYF. CDR3 nucleotides: TGTGCCAGCTCACCACCGGGGGTCCAGGAGGGAGGGCGCACAGATACGCAGTATTTT.

The V and J genes are TRBV29-1 and TRBJ1-6, with 9 nucleotides matching TRBD1. The CDR3 loop spans 13 amino acids. Germline V CDR1 and CDR2: SQVTM, ANQGSEA. V was clipped by 6 bases and J by 10 bases; unmatched bases: 7. The CDR3 loop is CSVGDRVGSPLHF. The CDR3 DNA reads as TGCAGCGTCGGGGACAGGGTGGGATCACCCCTCCACTTT.

This sequence joins TRBV11-2 and TRBJ1-3, with D uncertain. Trimming left V 1 base short and J 0 bases short, with 4 bases between. This CDR3 has 14 residues. Germline CDR1 is SGHAT and CDR2 is FQNNGV. Here the CDR3 reads CASSLVVSGNTIYF. Written as DNA, the CDR3 is TGTGCCAGCAGCTTAGTAGTCTCTGGAAACACCATATATTTT.

The rearrangement uses TRBV5-4 and TRBJ1-3, with D possibly being TRBD1 (6 bases). The CDR3 runs to 15 residues. Between the trimmed V and J ends, which lost 4 bases and 2 bases, there was a span of 13 bases. The germline V gene encodes CDR1 SGHNT and CDR2 YYREEE (reference sequence). The CDR3 DNA follows: TGTGCCAGCAGCGGGGGGGGCAGGGCTGGAAACACCATATATTTT. It codes for CASSGGGRAGNTIYF.

This rearrangement joins TRBV27 to TRBJ2-1; 9 bases align to TRBD2. The germline gives CDR1 MNHEY, CDR2 SMNVEV (reference sequence). The CDR3 runs 15 residues. The V segment lost 5 bases and the J segment 2 bases; nucleotides outside the gene matches: 4. For the CDR3, the DNA is TGTGCCAGCAGTAGGCGGGAGGGTCCCTACAATGAGCAGTTCTTC. Its protein product is CASSRREGPYNEQFF.

The gene calls are TRBV6-5 and TRBJ1-1; D is possibly TRBD1 (6 bases). The germline V and J ends were trimmed by 6 bases and 6 bases, with 11 bases remaining between them. CDR1 is MNHEY and CDR2 is SVGAGI in the germline V gene. The CDR3 consists of 12 residues. In DNA form, the CDR3 reads TGTGCCAGCAGGACACAGGGACCTGAAGCTTTCTTT. Its protein is CASRTQGPEAFF.

The rearrangement links TRBV27 to TRBJ1-2; TRBD1 matches 8 bases. CDR1 and CDR2 (germline): MNHEY, SMNVEV (reference sequence). The CDR3 is made up of 16 amino acids. V lost 5 bases and J lost 5; bases outside the gene matches: 13. The CDR3: CASSPIIPGQGYGYTF. For the CDR3, the DNA is TGTGCCAGCAGTCCAATTATACCCGGACAGGGTTATGGCTACACCTTC.

This chain connects TRBV25-1 to TRBJ1-1; D might be TRBD1 (6 bases). Trimming removed 5 bases from V and 11 bases from J, with 12 bases in between. The CDR3 sequence is 11 residues long. CDR1 is MGHDK, CDR2 SYGVNS, per germline. The CDR3 loop reads CASSRWTVAFF. CDR3 DNA sequence: TGTGCCAGCAGTAGATGGACAGTCGCTTTCTTT.

The genes are TRBV30 and TRBJ1-2, with a weak D call TRBD1 (5 bases). The CDR3 is 13 residues long. Germline CDR1 and CDR2: GTSNPN and SVGIG (reference sequence). V lost 5 bases and J 8 bases, leaving 18 bases between the germline ends. The CDR3, as DNA: TGTGCCTGGGCCGTGTCAGGGCCCTTCGGCTACACCTTC. Translation gives CAWAVSGPFGYTF. Variable domain in full (rest from reference TRBV30 and TRBJ1-2): SQTIHQWPATLVQPVGSPLSLECTVEGTSNPNLYWYRQAAGRGLQLLFYSVGIGQISSEVPQNLSASRPQDRQFILSSKKLLLSDSGFYLCAWAVSGPFGYTFGSGTRLTVV.

V gene TRBV5-1 combines with J gene TRBJ2-7; 16 bases fit TRBD2. The germline gives CDR1 SGHRS, CDR2 YFSETQ. V gave up 3 bases and J gave up 0 bases; unmatched junction bases: 9. The CDR3 covers 19 residues. In DNA, the CDR3 is TGCGCCAGCAGCTCGGGACTAGCGGGAGGGCCAAAAAGCTCCTACGAGCAGTACTTC. Its translation: CASSSGLAGGPKSSYEQYF.

This clone has a handful of counts. The chain uses TRBV5-1 and TRBJ2-1; tentative D call: TRBD2 (6 bases). CDR3 size: 15 residues. V gave up 3 bases and J gave up 0 bases, with 10 bases separating them. Germline V gives CDR1 SGHRS, CDR2 YFSETQ. CDR3 sequence reads: CASSSGAGSYNEQFF. The CDR3 region has the DNA TGCGCCAGCAGCTCTGGAGCGGGCTCCTACAATGAGCAGTTCTTC.

J is TRBJ2-2 and V is TRBV27, with D tentatively TRBD1 (5 bases). The germline V gene encodes CDR1 MNHEY and CDR2 SMNVEV (reference sequence). V lost 5 bases and J lost 5, with 12 bases in between. The CDR3 spans 14 residues. CDR3 sequence (DNA): TGTGCCAGCAGTATACGACAGCTTACCGGGGAGCTGTTTTTT. Translating gives CASSIRQLTGELFF.

This sequence joins TRBV5-6 and TRBJ2-7, with D maybe TRBD1 (6 bases). The CDR3 length is 12 residues. V was pared by 2 bases and J by 3 bases, with 6 bases between. Germline V gives CDR1 SGHDT, CDR2 YYEEEE. CDR3 protein: CASSLQGYEQYF. The CDR3 nucleotides are TGTGCCAGCAGCTTACAGGGCTACGAGCAGTACTTC.

This clone was observed a few times. This chain links TRBV18 with TRBJ1-2; a weak D match, TRBD1 (6 bases). V dropped 5 bases and J dropped 9 bases, with 28 bases sitting between them. CDR1 is KGHSH, CDR2 LQKENI, per germline. CDR3 length: 17 residues. The DNA of the CDR3 is TGTGCCAGCTCAAACACCCAAACTGGGACAATCAGGAGGAGCTACACCTTC. Amino acids: CASSNTQTGTIRRSYTF. Full variable domain (missing parts from reference TRBV18 and TRBJ1-2): NAGVMQNPRHLVRRRGQEARLRCSPMKGHSHVYWYRQLPEEGLKFMVYLQKENIIDESGMPKERFSAEFPKEGPSILRIQQVVRGDSAAYFCASSNTQTGTIRRSYTFGSGTRLTVV.

The chain joins TRBV24-1 to TRBJ1-2, with a tentative D call TRBD1 (5 bases). V lost 5 bases, J lost 2 bases, and 11 bases lay in between. The CDR3 consists of 14 residues. Germline CDR1 is KGHDR and CDR2 is SFDVKD. CDR3 residues: CATSAWGVNYGYTF. For the CDR3, the DNA is TGTGCCACCAGTGCCTGGGGGGTCAACTATGGCTACACCTTC.

This chain joins TRBV18 and TRBJ2-5; 12 bases are a match to TRBD2. Germline V CDR1 and CDR2: KGHSH, LQKENI. The V gene end was trimmed by 5 bases and the J gene end by 4 bases; junction bases not matched to a gene: 5. The CDR3 is made up of 15 amino acids. The CDR3 protein is CASSGGLAGGETQYF. Here the CDR3 DNA reads TGTGCCAGCTCAGGGGGACTAGCGGGCGGAGAGACCCAGTACTTC. Combining the CDR3 with reference TRBV18 and TRBJ2-5 gives the whole variable domain NAGVMQNPRHLVRRRGQEARLRCSPMKGHSHVYWYRQLPEEGLKFMVYLQKENIIDESGMPKERFSAEFPKEGPSILRIQQVVRGDSAAYFCASSGGLAGGETQYFGPGTRLLVL.

DNA of the CDR3: TGTGCCAGCAGCTTTGGGGGACTAGCGGCAGCGAACACCGGGGAGCTGTTTTTT. Protein sequence: CASSFGGLAAANTGELFF. The chain joins TRBV5-4 to TRBJ2-2, with TRBD2 matching over 11 bases. The CDR3 sequence is 18 residues long. CDR1 is SGHNT and CDR2 is YYREEE in the germline V gene (reference sequence). Trimming cost V 2 bases and J 0 bases; bases outside gene matches: 6.

The DNA for the CDR3 is TGTGCCAGCGGCCGGTTGGGGGGTCAGCCCCAGCATTTT. Translated, it gives CASGRLGGQPQHF. The chain uses TRBV6-5 and TRBJ1-5, with D possibly matching TRBD1 (5 bases). V lost 8 bases and J 6 bases, leaving 14 bases between the germline ends. CDR1 and CDR2 (germline): MNHEY, SVGAGI. The length of the CDR3 is 13 residues.

This chain connects TRBV9 to TRBJ2-5, with a tentative D call TRBD2 (5 bases). Germline V gives CDR1 SGDLS, CDR2 YYNGEE. This CDR3 is built from 16 residues. V lost 0 bases to trimming and J lost 1 base, with 13 bases between them. CDR3 amino acids: CASSVADGGPQETQYF. The CDR3 region has the DNA TGTGCCAGCAGCGTAGCGGATGGCGGGCCCCAAGAGACCCAGTACTTC.

The chain recombines TRBV5-4 with TRBJ1-2; TRBD1 aligns across 7 bases. This CDR3 contains 16 residues. CDR1 and CDR2 from the germline V gene are SGHNT and YYREEE (reference sequence). J lost 4 bases, V lost 3 bases, and 12 bases had no gene match. Here the CDR3 reads CASSYMDRSASYGYTF. In DNA form, the CDR3 reads TGTGCCAGCAGCTATATGGACAGGTCGGCCTCCTATGGCTACACCTTC.

The chain uses TRBV29-1 and TRBJ1-5; 12 bases match TRBD1. The CDR3 sequence is 16 residues long. Looked up from germline, CDR1 is SQVTM and CDR2 is ANQGSEA. V trimming: 4 bases; J trimming: 7 bases; junction bases outside the gene matches: 11. CDR3 nucleotide sequence: TGCAGCGTTGTGTTATCCGGGACAGGGGGCGGACAGCCCCAGCATTTT. It translates to CSVVLSGTGGGQPQHF.

The chain uses TRBV15 and TRBJ1-4; no firm D call. Germline V CDR1 and CDR2: LNHNV, YYDKDF (reference sequence). CDR3 length equals 16 residues. V was clipped by 0 bases and J by 1 base, with 9 bases between them. The CDR3 region is CATSRDVPQTNEKLFF. DNA for the CDR3: TGTGCCACCAGCAGAGATGTTCCACAAACTAATGAAAAACTGTTTTTT. The variable domain in full, with the rest retrieved from reference TRBV15 and TRBJ1-4, is DAMVIQNPRYQVTQFGKPVTLSCSQTLNHNVMYWYQQKSSQAPKLLFHYYDKDFNNEADTPDNFQSRRPNTSFCFLDIRSPGLGDTAMYLCATSRDVPQTNEKLFFGSGTQLSVL.

The J gene is TRBJ2-7, the V gene TRBV10-2; 7 bases agree with TRBD1. From germline, CDR1 is WSHSY and CDR2 SAAADI. The CDR3 has 13 amino acids. V lost 10 bases, J lost 2 bases, and 8 bases stayed unmatched. This CDR3 reads CATSTGLAYEQYV. The CDR3 region has the DNA TGCGCCACCTCGACAGGGTTGGCCTACGAGCAGTACGTC.

Concerning this clone itself: This may arise from a read error, as a much more abundant clone is one base away. Other nucleotide sequences from this sample produce the same CDR3. The chain joins TRBV18 to TRBJ1-1; unclear D gene. Germline assignment: CDR1 KGHSH and CDR2 LQKENI. The CDR3 loop spans 13 amino acids. V was clipped by 6 bases and J by 1 base, with 9 bases between them. CDR3 DNA sequence: TGTGCCAGCTCCCGCGGGGAGAACACTGAAGCTTTCTTT. It specifies CASSRGENTEAFF.